Listed below are T cell receptor beta chains from one sample, sequenced in a study of T cell responses to AZD1222 COVID-19 vaccine. Here immunoSEQ multiplex PCR was the method, and the copy in TCRdb shows in-frame clones only, minus some. The sample holds about 56,000 clones; approximately 80% are singletons and the top ten take 4% to 5%. The specimen was peripheral blood, collected 28 days after the second AZD1222 dose. The receptor source for this set is an adult who received the AZD1222 COVID-19 vaccine. Both conserved end residues are part of each CDR3. A D gene is named only where the DNA matches it firmly. Clone size is shown for a subset of rows, as once, few, many or a class of expanded clone.

J: TRBJ2-1; V: TRBV6-2/TRBV6-3; D: -; size: -; CDR3: CASSYSQGGYNEQFF; DNA: TGTGCCAGCAGTTACTCGCAGGGGGGCTACAATGAGCAGTTCTTC
J: TRBJ1-6; V: TRBV19; D: -; size: -; CDR3: CASRGEADNSPLHF; DNA: TGTGCCAGTAGGGGAGAAGCCGACAATTCACCCCTCCACTTT
J: TRBJ1-2; V: TRBV5-6; D: -; size: -; CDR3: CASSLGQGPKSGYTF; DNA: TGTGCCAGCAGCTTGGGTCAGGGACCGAAGAGTGGCTACACCTTC
J: TRBJ1-5; V: TRBV5-1; D: -; size: -; CDR3: CASSRTDSRIQPQHF; DNA: TGCGCCAGCAGCCGAACGGACAGCCGAATACAGCCCCAGCATTTT
J: TRBJ1-2; V: TRBV12-3/TRBV12-4; D: -; size: -; CDR3: CASSLWNYGYTF; DNA: TGTGCCAGCAGTTTGTGGAACTATGGCTACACCTTC
J: TRBJ2-7; V: TRBV6-5; D: -; size: -; CDR3: CASSYSVGVYEQYF; DNA: TGTGCCAGCAGTTACTCGGTAGGAGTCTACGAGCAGTACTTC
J: TRBJ1-5; V: TRBV30; D: -; size: -; CDR3: CAWSPPGVSNQPQHF; DNA: TGTGCCTGGAGTCCCCCCGGGGTGAGCAATCAGCCCCAGCATTTT
J: TRBJ2-1; V: TRBV27; D: -; size: -; CDR3: CASSPRTAYNEQFF; DNA: TGTGCCAGCAGTCCTCGGACTGCCTACAATGAGCAGTTCTTC
J: TRBJ1-4; V: TRBV12-5; D: -; size: -; CDR3: CASGLGQIATNEKLFF; DNA: TGTGCTAGTGGGTTGGGGCAAATTGCAACTAATGAAAAACTGTTTTTT
J: TRBJ2-2; V: TRBV27; D: -; size: -; CDR3: CASRREGSTGELFF; DNA: TGTGCCAGCCGACGCGAGGGCAGCACCGGGGAGCTGTTTTTT
J: TRBJ1-2; V: TRBV2; D: -; size: few; CDR3: CASSDRRRGDRSNGYTF; DNA: TGTGCCAGCAGTGACCGTCGTCGGGGAGACAGGTCGAATGGCTACACCTTC
J: TRBJ2-7; V: TRBV15; D: TRBD1; size: -; CDR3: CATSRARDRTYEQYF; DNA: TGTGCCACCAGCAGAGCCCGGGACAGAACCTACGAGCAGTACTTC
J: TRBJ2-5; V: TRBV7-3; D: -; size: -; CDR3: CASSLSGGLVETQYF; DNA: TGTGCCAGCAGCTTATCAGGCGGGCTGGTGGAGACCCAGTACTTC
J: TRBJ2-4; V: TRBV7-2; D: -; size: -; CDR3: CASSSLLTLAKNIQYF; DNA: TGTGCCAGCAGCTCGCTACTAACACTAGCCAAAAACATTCAGTACTTC
J: TRBJ1-5; V: TRBV4-1; D: -; size: -; CDR3: CASSQGILGDQPQHF; DNA: TGCGCCAGCAGCCAAGGAATATTAGGGGACCAGCCCCAGCATTTT
J: TRBJ2-1; V: TRBV6-6; D: TRBD2; size: -; CDR3: CASSDTPSSGGEQFF; DNA: TGTGCCAGCAGCGACACCCCTAGTAGCGGGGGAGAGCAGTTCTTC
J: TRBJ1-3; V: TRBV7-2; D: TRBD1; size: -; CDR3: CASSPGQITSGNTIYF; DNA: TGTGCCAGCAGCCCGGGACAGATAACGTCTGGAAACACCATATATTTT
J: TRBJ1-2; V: TRBV9; D: TRBD1; size: few; CDR3: CASSVTGDGYTF; DNA: TGTGCCAGCAGCGTAACAGGGGATGGCTACACCTTC
J: TRBJ2-7; V: TRBV7-2; D: TRBD1; size: -; CDR3: CASRRSGTATSYEQYF; DNA: TGTGCCAGCAGACGTTCCGGGACAGCAACTTCCTACGAGCAGTACTTC
J: TRBJ2-2; V: TRBV19; D: -; size: -; CDR3: CASSGQAGAGELFF; DNA: TGTGCCAGTAGTGGACAGGCGGGGGCCGGGGAGCTGTTTTTT
J: TRBJ1-5; V: TRBV6-5; D: -; size: -; CDR3: CASRGGLGNQPQHF; DNA: TGTGCCAGCAGGGGTGGGCTAGGCAATCAGCCCCAGCATTTT
J: TRBJ2-1; V: TRBV5-1; D: -; size: -; CDR3: CASSLELATHNEQFF; DNA: TGCGCCAGCAGCTTGGAACTAGCAACTCACAATGAGCAGTTCTTC
J: TRBJ2-5; V: TRBV2; D: -; size: few; CDR3: CASSVLETQYF; DNA: TGTGCCAGCAGCGTACTTGAGACCCAGTACTTC
J: TRBJ1-2; V: TRBV5-4; D: -; size: -; CDR3: CASSLDNRGIGGYTF; DNA: TGTGCCAGCAGCTTAGATAATAGGGGAATTGGTGGCTACACCTTC
J: TRBJ1-2; V: TRBV28; D: TRBD1; size: -; CDR3: CASSLTGTANYGYTF; DNA: TGTGCCAGCAGCCTGACCGGGACAGCTAACTATGGCTACACCTTC
J: TRBJ1-1; V: TRBV5-1; D: -; size: -; CDR3: CASKGPSENTEAFF; DNA: TGCGCCAGCAAGGGCCCTTCGGAGAACACTGAAGCTTTCTTT
J: TRBJ2-5; V: TRBV7-2; D: -; size: -; CDR3: CASSGFQETQYF; DNA: TGTGCCAGCAGCGGTTTCCAAGAGACCCAGTACTTC
J: TRBJ1-4; V: TRBV6-5; D: TRBD1; size: -; CDR3: CASTGTVNEKLFF; DNA: TGTGCCAGCACTGGGACAGTTAATGAAAAACTGTTTTTT
J: TRBJ2-5; V: TRBV11-2; D: -; size: -; CDR3: CASSLGWSGPSETQYF; DNA: TGTGCCAGCAGCTTAGGATGGAGCGGACCCTCTGAGACCCAGTACTTC
J: TRBJ2-5; V: TRBV5-1; D: TRBD1; size: few; CDR3: CASSLSGTGLRETQYF; DNA: TGCGCCAGCAGCTTGAGTGGGACAGGGTTGAGGGAGACCCAGTACTTC
J: TRBJ2-1; V: TRBV20-1; D: TRBD2; size: -; CDR3: CSASFFAQRDNEQFF; DNA: TGCAGTGCTAGTTTTTTCGCACAGCGGGATAATGAGCAGTTCTTC
J: TRBJ2-2; V: TRBV5-1; D: -; size: -; CDR3: CASSSLAEAGELFF; DNA: TGCGCCAGCAGCTCGTTGGCAGAGGCCGGGGAGCTGTTTTTT
J: TRBJ1-1; V: TRBV12-3/TRBV12-4; D: -; size: -; CDR3: CASSLAVNTEAFF; DNA: TGTGCCAGCAGTTTGGCGGTGAACACTGAAGCTTTCTTT
J: TRBJ1-6; V: TRBV5-1; D: -; size: -; CDR3: CATSLGGFDNSPLHF; DNA: TGCGCCACCAGCCTTGGGGGGTTCGATAATTCACCCCTCCACTTT
J: TRBJ2-1; V: TRBV11-3; D: -; size: -; CDR3: CASSLDHEQFF; DNA: TGTGCCAGCAGCTTAGACCATGAGCAGTTCTTC
J: TRBJ1-1; V: TRBV9; D: TRBD1; size: few; CDR3: CASSVATGTVKAFF; DNA: TGTGCCAGCAGCGTAGCTACAGGGACAGTAAAAGCTTTCTTT
J: TRBJ2-7; V: TRBV6-2/TRBV6-3; D: -; size: -; CDR3: CASSYSDRYEQYF; DNA: TGTGCCAGCAGTTACTCCGACAGGTACGAGCAGTACTTC
J: TRBJ1-2; V: TRBV6-5; D: -; size: -; CDR3: CASSNRGGESGYTF; DNA: TGTGCCAGCAGTAACCGGGGCGGGGAGAGTGGCTACACCTTC
J: TRBJ1-5; V: TRBV6-2/TRBV6-3; D: -; size: -; CDR3: CASSYIPSDKPQHF; DNA: TGTGCCAGCAGTTACATACCCTCGGACAAGCCCCAGCATTTT
J: TRBJ2-3; V: TRBV10-2; D: TRBD2; size: -; CDR3: CASGLAGRADTQYF; DNA: TGCGCCAGCGGACTAGCGGGGCGGGCAGATACGCAGTATTTT
J: TRBJ2-3; V: TRBV7-8; D: -; size: few; CDR3: CASSAPWGGAATDTQYF; DNA: TGTGCCAGCAGCGCCCCCTGGGGGGGGGCCGCCACAGATACGCAGTATTTT
J: TRBJ1-4; V: TRBV10-3; D: TRBD1; size: -; CDR3: CAISQGQGNEKLFF; DNA: TGTGCCATCAGTCAGGGACAGGGTAATGAAAAACTGTTTTTT
J: TRBJ2-5; V: TRBV6-6; D: -; size: -; CDR3: CASKGEGETQYF; DNA: TGTGCCAGCAAGGGGGAGGGAGAGACCCAGTACTTC
J: TRBJ2-7; V: TRBV9; D: -; size: -; CDR3: CASSVGDTLYEQYF; DNA: TGTGCCAGCAGCGTAGGGGATACCCTCTACGAGCAGTACTTC
J: TRBJ1-5; V: TRBV2; D: -; size: -; CDR3: CAGSEGDPSNQPQHF; DNA: TGTGCCGGCAGTGAGGGGGATCCGTCAAATCAGCCCCAGCATTTT
J: TRBJ2-4; V: TRBV5-8; D: -; size: -; CDR3: CASSLIGTKNIQYF; DNA: TGTGCCAGCAGTCTCATAGGGACCAAAAACATTCAGTACTTC
J: TRBJ2-5; V: TRBV5-5; D: -; size: few; CDR3: CASSLWGNQETQYF; DNA: TGTGCCAGCAGCTTGTGGGGAAACCAAGAGACCCAGTACTTC
J: TRBJ1-4; V: TRBV19; D: -; size: -; CDR3: CASSIGGYEKLFF; DNA: TGTGCCAGTAGTATTGGAGGGTATGAAAAACTGTTTTTT
J: TRBJ2-3; V: TRBV5-1; D: TRBD1; size: -; CDR3: CASRTTGVGDTQYF; DNA: TGCGCCAGCAGAACTACAGGGGTAGGGGATACGCAGTATTTT